A single sample is the source of the 27 T cell receptor beta chains below, sequenced in a study of blood T cell repertoires in COVID-19. Data came from immunoSEQ multiplex PCR; TCRdb stores just in-frame clones and leaves some out. The data contain about 27,000 clones, around 83% of them seen just once; the ten biggest clones take up 25%. The specimen sequenced was peripheral blood. The receptors originated from a man between 65 and 80 years old with active COVID-19.

The J gene is TRBJ2-1, the V gene TRBV25-1; 8 nucleotides agree with TRBD2. The CDR3 is 15 amino acids. V lost 3 bases to trimming and J lost 5 bases; unmatched junction nucleotides: 6. The germline CDR1 and CDR2 sequences are MGHDK and SYGVNS. CDR3 sequence: CASSDPGGPDNEQFF. The CDR3, as DNA: TGTGCCAGCAGTGACCCGGGAGGGCCGGACAATGAGCAGTTCTTC. The full variable domain, its missing parts supplied by reference TRBV25-1 and TRBJ2-1, is EADIYQTPRYLVIGTGKKITLECSQTMGHDKMYWYQQDPGMELHLIHYSYGVNSTEKGDLSSESTVSRIRTEHFPLTLESARPSHTSQYLCASSDPGGPDNEQFFGPGTRLTVL.

V gene TRBV5-1 combines with J gene TRBJ2-7; D is perhaps TRBD2 (6 bases). The length of the CDR3 is 14 residues. Per germline, CDR1 SGHRS and CDR2 YFSETQ. Trimming took off 2 bases at V and 4 bases at J, with 13 bases between the two ends. CDR3 sequence: CASSFGGSGYEQYF. Written as DNA, the CDR3 is TGCGCCAGCAGCTTTGGGGGGAGTGGGTACGAGCAGTACTTC.

This rearrangement joins TRBV4-1 to TRBJ1-6; 9 bases are shared with TRBD1. J lost 7 bases, V lost 3 bases, and 4 bases had no gene match. The CDR3 loop spans 15 amino acids. Germline V gives CDR1 MGHRA, CDR2 YSYEKL. The chain's CDR3 is CASSQFGTGNSPLHF. The CDR3 DNA is TGCGCCAGCAGCCAGTTCGGGACAGGGAATTCACCCCTCCACTTT.

This clone is a singleton in its sample. V is TRBV6-5 and J is TRBJ2-1, with TRBD2 matching over 8 bases. The CDR3 runs to 13 residues. The ends lost 6 bases at V and 6 bases at J; junction bases unmatched: 4. CDR1 and CDR2 from the germline V gene are MNHEY and SVGAGI. The CDR3 DNA is TGTGCCAGCAGCGGGAGGGTCTTCAATGAGCAGTTCTTC. It translates to CASSGRVFNEQFF.

In regard to this clone: This is likely a read error, given that the CDR3 carries no conserved phenylalanine or tryptophan at its end. This chain connects TRBV3-1 (or the pseudogene TRBV3-2) to TRBJ1-1; D is possibly TRBD1 (6 bases). Per germline, CDR1 LGHDT and CDR2 YNNKEL (reference sequence). The V gene lost 4 bases and the J gene lost 7 bases, with 13 bases spanning the gap. This CDR3 contains 13 residues. The CDR3 sequence is CASSRGGFGEAFL. For the CDR3, the DNA is TGTGCCAGCAGCCGAGGGGGATTTGGTGAAGCTTTCCTT.

The rearrangement joins TRBV3-1 (or the pseudogene TRBV3-2) to TRBJ2-1; TRBD2 aligns across 10 bases. Trimming at V came to 6 bases and at J to 4 bases, leaving 12 bases not matched to a gene. The CDR3 totals 17 residues. Germline V gene lookup returns CDR1 LGHDT and CDR2 YNNKEL (reference sequence). The CDR3, as DNA: TGTGCCAGCAGTCTAGCGGGGGCCAAAGGGGGGTACAATGAGCAGTTCTTC. Its translation is CASSLAGAKGGYNEQFF.

This chain links TRBV5-1 with TRBJ2-2; 8 bases match TRBD1. Germline CDR1 and CDR2: SGHRS and YFSETQ. Trimming at V came to 2 bases and at J to 2 bases, leaving 14 bases not matched to a gene. The CDR3 spans 19 residues. As DNA, the CDR3 is TGCGCCAGCAGCTTAACCCCGCCGGGACAGGTGAAAAACACCGGGGAGCTGTTTTTT. It is translated as CASSLTPPGQVKNTGELFF.

The chain couples TRBV24-1 to TRBJ2-1; no definite D call. The CDR3 runs to 12 residues. The V end was cut by 6 bases, the J end by 5 bases, with 7 bases between. Per germline, CDR1 KGHDR and CDR2 SFDVKD. CDR3 loop: CATSRGDNEQFF. CDR3 nucleotide sequence: TGTGCCACCAGTCGAGGCGACAATGAGCAGTTCTTC.

This chain uses TRBV6-5 with TRBJ2-5; tentative D call: TRBD1 (6 bases). CDR1 MNHEY and CDR2 SVGAGI come from the germline V gene. The CDR3 consists of 14 residues. The V and J ends lost 10 bases and 3 bases respectively, with 18 bases between them. The CDR3 DNA reads as TGTGCCACCGGCCCTGCCGGGACAAAAGAGACCCAGTACTTC. Protein: CATGPAGTKETQYF.

The rearrangement uses TRBV11-2 and TRBJ2-5; possible D gene TRBD2, 6 bases. This CDR3 comprises 13 residues. V dropped 6 bases and J dropped 2 bases, with 10 bases sitting between them. CDR1 and CDR2 (germline): SGHAT, FQNNGV. The CDR3 protein is CASRPGGQETQYF. Written as DNA, the CDR3 is TGTGCCAGCAGACCTGGGGGGCAAGAGACCCAGTACTTC.

The chain employs TRBV5-1 and TRBJ2-2; 8 bases are a match to TRBD1. CDR1 and CDR2 (germline): SGHRS, YFSETQ. The CDR3 spans 17 residues. The ends lost 0 bases at V and 1 base at J; junction bases unmatched: 5. CDR3 sequence: CASSLEPQGVNTGELFF. DNA of the CDR3: TGCGCCAGCAGCTTGGAGCCACAGGGGGTGAACACCGGGGAGCTGTTTTTT.

CDR3 in DNA: TGTGCCAGTAGTCCCCTCCGAGGGAGAGGGGAGACCCAGTACTTC. Its translation: CASSPLRGRGETQYF. The chain combines TRBV19 with TRBJ2-5; possible D gene TRBD2, 5 bases. V was trimmed by 5 bases and J by 5 bases, leaving 18 bases between them. The germline CDR1 and CDR2 sequences are LNHDA and SQIVND (reference sequence). CDR3 length: 15 residues.

The chain links TRBV4-2 to TRBJ2-5; maybe TRBD1 (6 bases). This CDR3 comprises 17 residues. From germline, CDR1 is LGHNA and CDR2 YNFKEQ. V was shortened by 5 bases and J by 5 bases, with 24 bases between the two germline ends. This CDR3 reads CASSSPSGTPFGETQYF. The CDR3 DNA reads as TGTGCCAGCAGCTCTCCGTCCGGGACACCTTTCGGGGAGACCCAGTACTTC.

This chain uses TRBV9 with TRBJ2-4; tentative D call: TRBD2 (6 bases). CDR1 and CDR2 (germline): SGDLS, YYNGEE. The V and J ends lost 4 bases and 6 bases respectively, with 8 bases between them. The CDR3 has 12 residues. CDR3 sequence reads: CASSPGGNIQYF. In nucleotides, the CDR3 is TGTGCCAGCAGCCCCGGGGGAAACATTCAGTACTTC.

This clone has only a few counts. This chain joins TRBV7-2 and TRBJ2-5, with 7 bases fitting TRBD2. Germline CDR1 is SGHTA and CDR2 is FQGNSA. The CDR3 has 15 amino acids. Trimming removed 5 bases from V and 7 bases from J; junction bases left unmatched: 13. The CDR3 nucleotides are TGTGCCAGCAGCCCATGGGGGAGGGGCGGGGGGACCCAGTACTTC. It is translated as CASSPWGRGGGTQYF. Full variable domain (outside the CDR3, taken from reference TRBV7-2 and TRBJ2-5): GAGVSQSPSNKVTEKGKDVELRCDPISGHTALYWYRQSLGQGLEFLIYFQGNSAPDKSGLPSDRFSAERTGGSVSTLTIQRTQQEDSAVYLCASSPWGRGGGTQYFGPGTRLLVL.

The chain carries TRBV15 and TRBJ1-1; 7 nucleotides align to TRBD1. The CDR3 sequence is 14 residues long. Germline assignment: CDR1 LNHNV and CDR2 YYDKDF (reference sequence). Losses at the gene ends were 4 bases for V and 8 bases for J; bases not matched to a gene: 10. The CDR3 DNA sequence: TGTGCCACCAGCACCGGGACTTGGGGACAGGAAGCTTTCTTT. This translates into CATSTGTWGQEAFF.

This clone has a single count. The rearrangement links TRBV7-6 to TRBJ1-3, with D hard to call. The CDR3 spans 16 residues. V was cut by 0 bases and J by 0 bases, with 9 bases left in between. The germline CDR1 and CDR2 sequences are SGHVS and FNYEAQ. DNA of the CDR3: TGTGCCAGCAGCTTAGCGCCAACGAGCTCTGGAAACACCATATATTTT. It is translated as CASSLAPTSSGNTIYF.

The chain joins TRBV5-6 to TRBJ1-4, with D possibly being TRBD1 (6 bases). This CDR3 has 15 amino acids. V was clipped by 4 bases and J by 8 bases, with 18 bases between them. From germline, CDR1 is SGHDT and CDR2 YYEEEE. CDR3: CASSTGHRVGEKLFF. The DNA of the CDR3 is TGTGCCAGCAGCACAGGTCACAGGGTAGGGGAAAAACTGTTTTTT. Filled out from reference TRBV5-6 and TRBJ1-4, the complete variable domain reads DAGVTQSPTHLIKTRGQQVTLRCSPKSGHDTVSWYQQALGQGPQFIFQYYEEEERQRGNFPDRFSGHQFPNYSSELNVNALLLGDSALYLCASSTGHRVGEKLFFGSGTQLSVL.

The rearrangement uses TRBV27 and TRBJ1-4, with 7 bases aligning to TRBD1. The CDR3 has 17 residues. Germline CDR1 MNHEY, CDR2 SMNVEV (reference sequence). The V and J ends lost 6 bases and 5 bases, in that order; junction bases with no gene match: 15. For the CDR3, the DNA is TGTGCCAGCAGCCCCCGAGGAGGGGGCTTTGTAAATGAAAAACTGTTTTTT. It translates to CASSPRGGGFVNEKLFF.

The V call is TRBV3-1 (or the pseudogene TRBV3-2), the J call TRBJ2-1, with a tentative D call TRBD2 (5 bases). Trimming stripped 4 bases from V and 6 bases from J, with 10 bases between. Germline values: CDR1 LGHDT, CDR2 YNNKEL (reference sequence). The CDR3 is 13 residues long. The CDR3 sequence: CASSRSAANEQFF. DNA of the CDR3: TGTGCCAGCAGCCGATCAGCGGCCAATGAGCAGTTCTTC.

The V call is TRBV5-1, the J call TRBJ1-2, with 7 positions matching TRBD1. The CDR3 contains 15 residues. J was trimmed by 6 bases and V by 4 bases; bases with no gene match: 12. Per the germline V gene, CDR1 is SGHRS and CDR2 is YFSETQ. CDR3 loop: CASSQRLDRRNGYTF. For the CDR3, the DNA is TGCGCCAGCAGCCAGAGGTTGGACAGGAGGAATGGCTACACCTTC.

The rearrangement uses TRBV3-1 (or the pseudogene TRBV3-2) and TRBJ1-2; TRBD1 is a possible D gene (5 bases). This CDR3 region has 14 residues. The germline V and J ends were trimmed by 1 base and 4 bases, with 10 bases remaining between them. Per the germline V gene, CDR1 is LGHDT and CDR2 is YNNKEL (reference sequence). Here the CDR3 DNA reads TGTGCCAGCAGCCAAGTGGGGGGTATCTATGGCTACACCTTC. This translates into CASSQVGGIYGYTF.

The gene calls are TRBV7-9 and TRBJ2-3; 8 positions agree with TRBD2. Germline-derived CDR1 and CDR2 are SEHNR and FQNEAQ (reference sequence). The CDR3 sequence is 16 residues long. Trimming at V came to 5 bases and at J to 3 bases, leaving 10 bases not matched to a gene. The CDR3 loop reads CASSPAELAVTDTQYF. Here the CDR3 DNA reads TGTGCCAGCAGCCCTGCCGAACTAGCGGTTACAGATACGCAGTATTTT.

The rearrangement links TRBV11-1 to TRBJ1-2, with D perhaps TRBD1 (6 bases). This CDR3 has 13 amino acids. Germline lookup yields CDR1 SGHAT and CDR2 FQDESV (reference sequence). The V and J ends lost 5 bases and 2 bases respectively, with 9 bases between them. The DNA for the CDR3 is TGTGCCAGCAGCGCCGGACAGAACTATGGCTACACCTTC. This encodes CASSAGQNYGYTF.

The chain couples TRBV27 to TRBJ1-1; possible D gene TRBD1, 6 bases. In germline, CDR1 is MNHEY, CDR2 SMNVEV (reference sequence). The germline V and J ends were trimmed by 3 bases and 6 bases, with 11 bases remaining between them. This CDR3 is built from 13 residues. CDR3 protein: CASSFDRRSEAFF. The CDR3 DNA sequence: TGTGCCAGCAGTTTTGACAGGCGATCTGAAGCTTTCTTT.

This chain uses TRBV6-5 with TRBJ2-3; unclear D gene. Germline V gives CDR1 MNHEY, CDR2 SVGAGI. Trimming shortened V by 6 bases and J by 3 bases, and 10 bases separated the two germline ends. CDR3 size: 13 residues. CDR3 DNA sequence: TGTGCCAGCAGCCGCGCCGCAACAGATACGCAGTATTTT. Translating gives CASSRAATDTQYF.

The DNA for the CDR3 is TGTGCCAGTAGTCCCGGGACAGGGCGAACCCTGAACACTGAAGCTTTCTTT. Its translation is CASSPGTGRTLNTEAFF. The chain carries TRBV19 and TRBJ1-1; 9 bases agree with TRBD1. The V gene end was trimmed by 5 bases and the J gene end by 0 bases; junction bases not matched to a gene: 10. The length of the CDR3 is 17 residues. Germline values: CDR1 LNHDA, CDR2 SQIVND (reference sequence).